The rows below give T cell receptor beta chains drawn from one sample of a study of blood T cells in healthy people across ages. TCRdb re-called the 5' RACE reads with MiXCR, one entry per CDR3 protein. The data contain 1.5 million to 2 million distinct CDR3 sequences, approximately 30% of them seen just once; the ten biggest clones take up approximately 7.7%. The sequenced sample consisted of blood. The source is a woman aged 25-40 years in good health. The CDR3 runs from the conserved cysteine through the conserved F or W. D genes are given only for firm matches. Only some rows state a clone size, as once, few, many or a class for expanded clones.

D gene	V gene	clone size	J gene	CDR3 protein	CDR3 DNA
NA	TRBV7-2	many	TRBJ2-4	CASSLGGPKNIQYF	TGTGCCAGCAGCTTGGGCGGTCCCAAAAACATTCAGTACTTC
NA	TRBV10-1	many	TRBJ2-7	CASRQEPSYEQYF	TGCGCCAGCAGACAGGAGCCCTCCTACGAGCAGTACTTC
TRBD1	TRBV5-1	few	TRBJ2-7	CASSLGDRGPVWQYF	TGCGCCAGCAGCTTGGGAGACAGGGGTCCGGTTTGGCAGTACTTC
TRBD2	TRBV20-1	many	TRBJ2-7	CSARDASGDYEQYF	TGCAGTGCTAGAGATGCTAGCGGAGATTACGAGCAGTACTTC
TRBD1	TRBV27	many	TRBJ2-7	CASSDNRGNYEQYF	TGTGCCAGCAGTGACAACAGGGGAAACTACGAGCAGTACTTC
TRBD2	TRBV12-3/TRBV12-4	few	TRBJ2-3	CASSFGGVGDTQYF	TGTGCCAGCAGTTTCGGGGGGGTAGGGGATACGCAGTATTTT
NA	TRBV6-6	NA	TRBJ1-1	CASSGGRLGKTTEAFF	TGTGCCAGCAGTGGGGGGCGATTGGGAAAAACCACTGAAGCTTTCTTT
NA	TRBV5-6	NA	TRBJ1-5	CASSVSGGGGQPQHF	TGTGCCAGCAGCGTCTCGGGTGGGGGAGGTCAGCCCCAGCATTTT
NA	TRBV5-1	NA	TRBJ2-1	CASSLVPAEGYNEQFF	TGCGCCAGCAGCTTGGTTCCAGCGGAGGGGTACAATGAGCAGTTCTTC
TRBD2	TRBV24-1	many	TRBJ2-1	CATSDPAGGPNGNEQFF	TGTGCCACCAGTGATCCAGCGGGAGGGCCCAACGGAAATGAGCAGTTCTTC
TRBD1	TRBV12-3/TRBV12-4	many	TRBJ2-7	CASSYTDRGEQYF	TGTGCCAGCAGTTACACGGACAGGGGCGAGCAGTACTTC
NA	TRBV12-3/TRBV12-4	NA	TRBJ2-1	CASSDQGPSYNEQFF	TGTGCCAGCAGCGATCAGGGGCCCTCCTACAATGAGCAGTTCTTC
NA	TRBV5-1	few	TRBJ2-7	CASSLAPGRAGDEQYF	TGCGCCAGCAGCTTGGCCCCAGGCAGGGCGGGCGACGAGCAGTACTTC
NA	TRBV3-1	NA	TRBJ2-1	CASSQEYSEQFF	TGTGCCAGCAGCCAGGAATACTCTGAGCAGTTCTTC
TRBD1	TRBV6-5	few	TRBJ2-5	CASSYPGTAETQYF	TGTGCCAGCAGTTACCCCGGGACAGCGGAGACCCAGTACTTC
NA	TRBV29-1	many	TRBJ2-7	CSVQETYEQYF	TGCAGCGTCCAGGAAACCTACGAGCAGTACTTC
TRBD2	TRBV20-1	NA	TRBJ2-7	CSATPSGSSYNEQYF	TGCAGCGCTACCCCTAGCGGAAGCTCCTACAATGAGCAGTACTTC
NA	TRBV28	few	TRBJ2-3	CASSQVAKAQYF	TGTGCCAGCAGCCAGGTGGCCAAGGCGCAGTATTTT
TRBD1	TRBV28	NA	TRBJ2-7	CASSSAPTGGRLYEQYF	TGTGCCAGCAGTTCCGCCCCAACAGGGGGGAGATTGTACGAGCAGTACTTC
NA	TRBV7-3	NA	TRBJ2-1	CTSSLSSNEQFF	TGTACCAGCAGCTTATCCAGCAATGAGCAGTTCTTC
NA	TRBV3-1	NA	TRBJ1-1	CASSQEVLGQAFF	TGTGCCAGCAGCCAAGAAGTTCTGGGTCAAGCTTTCTTT
NA	TRBV20-1	few	TRBJ2-7	CSARGGLTSYEQYF	TGCAGTGCTAGAGGTGGACTAACAAGTTACGAGCAGTACTTC
NA	TRBV20-1	NA	TRBJ2-5	CSARGGQEKTQYF	TGCAGTGCTAGAGGAGGGCAGGAAAAGACCCAGTACTTC
TRBD1	TRBV5-1	NA	TRBJ1-1	CASSNRDRGPEAFF	TGCGCCAGCAGCAACCGGGACAGGGGACCTGAAGCTTTCTTT
NA	TRBV5-1	few	TRBJ1-5	CASGTGIHQPQHF	TGCGCCAGCGGAACAGGGATTCATCAGCCCCAGCATTTT
NA	TRBV9	few	TRBJ2-3	CASSVAGARPHTDTQYF	TGTGCCAGCAGCGTAGCAGGCGCCAGGCCCCACACAGATACGCAGTATTTT
NA	TRBV6-5	few	TRBJ2-1	CASRGARAGNEQFF	TGTGCCAGCAGGGGTGCGAGGGCCGGCAATGAGCAGTTCTTC
NA	TRBV15	many	TRBJ2-7	CATSAEPQGSYEQYF	TGTGCCACCAGCGCGGAGCCTCAGGGTTCCTACGAGCAGTACTTC
NA	TRBV29-1	NA	TRBJ2-3	CCGIEGGTDTQYF	TGCTGCGGTATAGAAGGGGGAACAGATACGCAGTATTTT
TRBD1	TRBV29-1	NA	TRBJ2-3	CSGQGADTQYF	TGCAGCGGACAGGGTGCAGATACGCAGTATTTT
TRBD2	TRBV4-3	NA	TRBJ2-4	CASSQISGSLNEQYF	TGCGCCAGCAGCCAAATTAGCGGGAGTTTGAATGAGCAGTACTTC
NA	TRBV5-5	many	TRBJ1-2	CASSLGFTDYGYTF	TGTGCCAGCAGCTTGGGGTTTACGGACTATGGCTACACCTTC
NA	TRBV2	NA	TRBJ1-5	CASSGDGGNQPQHF	TGTGCCAGCAGTGGAGACGGGGGCAATCAGCCCCAGCATTTT
NA	TRBV9	few	TRBJ2-1	CASSGMIGTQNNEQFF	TGTGCCAGCAGCGGGATGATTGGGACCCAGAACAATGAGCAGTTCTTC
TRBD2	TRBV7-8	NA	TRBJ2-7	CASSLGLAGVPSPYEQYF	TGTGCCAGCAGCTTAGGGCTAGCGGGAGTTCCCTCCCCCTACGAGCAGTACTTC
NA	TRBV3-1	NA	TRBJ2-5	CASSPPLAWETQYF	TGTGCCAGCAGCCCCCCCCTAGCTTGGGAGACCCAGTACTTC
TRBD2	TRBV20-1	few	TRBJ2-7	CSASPLAGGGEQYF	TGCAGTGCTAGTCCCCTAGCGGGAGGAGGCGAGCAGTACTTC
NA	TRBV29-1	many	TRBJ2-5	CSVGGGLLKETQYF	TGCAGCGTTGGGGGGGGGCTCTTGAAAGAGACCCAGTACTTC
NA	TRBV3-1	NA	TRBJ2-1	CASSQLRGYNEQFF	TGTGCCAGCAGCCAATTACGCGGGTACAATGAGCAGTTCTTC
NA	TRBV6-2/TRBV6-3	few	TRBJ2-1	CASIRDTSRNEQFF	TGTGCCAGCATCCGCGACACTTCCAGAAATGAGCAGTTCTTC
NA	TRBV20-1	NA	TRBJ1-1	CSARVQGGSAFF	TGCAGTGCTAGGGTACAAGGGGGTTCGGCTTTCTTT
TRBD2	TRBV2	few	TRBJ2-3	CASSDRTSGRDTQYF	TGTGCCAGCAGTGACAGGACTAGCGGGAGAGATACGCAGTATTTT
NA	TRBV20-1	few	TRBJ2-3	CSASMRVGDTQYF	TGCAGTGCTAGTATGCGGGTGGGAGATACGCAGTATTTT
NA	TRBV12-5	few	TRBJ2-6	CASGSAARGANVLTF	TGTGCTAGTGGTTCGGCGGCACGGGGGGCCAACGTCCTGACTTTC
TRBD1	TRBV7-3	NA	TRBJ2-1	CASSPDRDRGAKSYNEQFF	TGTGCCAGCAGCCCTGACCGGGACAGGGGAGCGAAGTCATACAATGAGCAGTTCTTC
TRBD1	TRBV6-1	NA	TRBJ1-2	CASGQVYGYTF	TGTGCCAGCGGACAGGTTTATGGCTACACCTTC
NA	TRBV7-6	many	TRBJ2-7	CASRRYEQYF	TGTGCCAGCAGGCGATACGAGCAGTACTTC
NA	TRBV5-1	many	TRBJ2-7	CASSQGTDGYEQYF	TGCGCCAGCAGCCAAGGGACGGACGGCTACGAGCAGTACTTC
TRBD2	TRBV4-3	NA	TRBJ2-7	CASSKGAGGTGNEQYF	TGCGCCAGCAGCAAGGGAGCGGGAGGGACTGGGAATGAGCAGTACTTC
NA	TRBV7-2	few	TRBJ2-5	CASGFGREETQYF	TGTGCCAGTGGCTTTGGCAGGGAAGAGACCCAGTACTTC
NA	TRBV11-2	few	TRBJ1-5	CASSLEVGIHQPQHF	TGTGCCAGCAGCTTAGAAGTGGGGATACATCAGCCCCAGCATTTT
TRBD1	TRBV10-3	many	TRBJ2-7	CAISEGQGDEQYF	TGTGCCATCAGTGAGGGACAGGGTGACGAGCAGTACTTC
TRBD1	TRBV5-1	NA	TRBJ1-2	CASRTGQGGSGYTF	TGCGCCAGCAGGACGGGACAGGGAGGATCTGGCTACACCTTC
NA	TRBV21-1	few	TRBJ1-2	CACSIRRTGNYGYTF	TGTGCCTGCAGCATCCGAAGGACAGGGAACTATGGCTACACCTTC
NA	TRBV12-3/TRBV12-4	NA	TRBJ2-7	CVSSLRPGSLYEQYF	TGTGTCAGCAGTCTTCGTCCGGGTTCCCTCTACGAGCAGTACTTC
NA	TRBV1	few	TRBJ1-1	CTSSQDRQDPGDTEAFF	TGCACCAGCAGCCAAGACCGACAGGACCCTGGGGACACTGAAGCTTTCTTT
NA	TRBV30	NA	TRBJ2-4	CAWSVPGQGKNIQYF	TGTGCCTGGAGTGTACCCGGGCAGGGGAAAAACATTCAGTACTTC
NA	TRBV29-1	few	TRBJ2-1	CSVEEWFYNEQFF	TGCAGCGTTGAAGAGTGGTTCTACAATGAGCAGTTCTTC
TRBD2	TRBV9	NA	TRBJ2-1	CASSGPTGTSPNEQFF	TGTGCCAGCAGCGGACCCACTGGGACTAGCCCCAATGAGCAGTTCTTC
TRBD1	TRBV12-3/TRBV12-4	many	TRBJ2-1	CASSGQGLDEQFF	TGTGCCAGCAGTGGACAGGGTCTCGATGAGCAGTTCTTC